These 10 T cell receptor beta chains came from one sample sequenced in a study of cytomegalovirus exposure and HLA in healthy donors. In the PCR, 60 Vbeta and 13 Jbeta primers were used. Repertoires were generated with immunoSEQ multiplex PCR, while TCRdb's copy carries only in-frame clones and drops some. The sample lists 110,000 to 150,000 clones; 80% to 90% were seen once. Material for sequencing was PBMCs. The source of these receptors is a woman aged 40 to 50 in good health and CMV-seropositive.

Only a few counts were recorded for this clone. Here the CDR3 reads CASLGQGTHEQFF. CDR3 DNA sequence: TGTGCCAGTTTAGGACAGGGGACGCATGAGCAGTTCTTC. This chain uses TRBV19 with TRBJ2-1; 9 bases agree with TRBD1. Germline V gene data show CDR1 as LNHDA and CDR2 as SQIVND (reference sequence). CDR3 length: 13 residues. Unmatched junction bases numbered 7, after V lost 8 bases and J lost 8 bases.

V is TRBV27 and J is TRBJ2-4; 7 positions match TRBD2. Looked up from germline, CDR1 is MNHEY and CDR2 is SMNVEV (reference sequence). The CDR3 is 17 amino acids. V was pared by 3 bases and J by 1 base, with 9 bases of the junction left unmatched. The CDR3 DNA reads as TGTGCCAGCAGTTTTCGAAGCGGGACCGAGGCCAAAAACATTCAGTACTTC. Its translation: CASSFRSGTEAKNIQYF.

This clone was detected only once. The chain recombines TRBV9 with TRBJ2-1; 8 bases fit TRBD2. CDR1 is SGDLS and CDR2 is YYNGEE in the germline V gene. The length of the CDR3 is 15 residues. V trimming: 2 bases; J trimming: 10 bases; junction bases outside the gene matches: 11. This CDR3 is CASSVLSGTWNEQFF. The CDR3 DNA reads as TGTGCCAGCAGCGTCCTTAGCGGGACCTGGAACGAGCAGTTCTTC.

This chain links TRBV9 with TRBJ1-4; 7 nucleotides align to TRBD1. In germline, CDR1 is SGDLS, CDR2 YYNGEE. Germline trimming cut 5 bases from V and 8 bases from J; bases unmatched to any gene: 9. The CDR3 spans 14 residues. The CDR3 loop is CASSGTGVGEKLFF. CDR3 nucleotide sequence: TGTGCCAGCAGTGGTACAGGGGTGGGAGAAAAACTGTTTTTT.

This chain links TRBV6-1 with TRBJ1-2, with TRBD1 matching 7 bases. Trimming at V came to 6 bases and at J to 6 bases, leaving 10 bases not matched to a gene. Germline assignment: CDR1 MNHNS and CDR2 SASEGT. This CDR3 has 14 residues. Here the CDR3 reads CASRPTGTRDGYTF. The CDR3, as DNA: TGTGCCAGCAGGCCGACAGGGACGAGAGATGGCTACACCTTC.

This chain uses TRBV2 with TRBJ2-3, with D perhaps TRBD1 (6 bases). The germline CDR1 and CDR2 sequences are SNHLY and FYNNEI. V lost 7 bases and J lost 1, with 15 bases in between. This CDR3 is built from 15 residues. In nucleotides, the CDR3 is TGTGCCAGCACCAGAGCTGCAGGGGGCACAGATACGCAGTATTTT. This codes for CASTRAAGGTDTQYF.

V gene TRBV19 combines with J gene TRBJ2-1; TRBD2 agrees at 12 bases. The CDR3 is 15 amino acids. The germline gives CDR1 LNHDA, CDR2 SQIVND (reference sequence). V shed 4 bases and J 5 bases; nucleotides not matched to a gene: 3. The CDR3 DNA follows: TGTGCCAGTAGTACCCGGACTAGCGGGAACAATGAGCAGTTCTTC. It encodes CASSTRTSGNNEQFF.

The chain carries TRBV6-6 and TRBJ2-3, with TRBD2 matching over 9 bases. The length of the CDR3 is 14 residues. Germline V lookup: CDR1 MNHNY, CDR2 SVGAGI (reference sequence). Trimming at V came to 7 bases and at J to 0 bases, leaving 2 bases not matched to a gene. As DNA, the CDR3 is TGTGCCAGCACTCTAGCGGGAAGCACAGATACGCAGTATTTT. Protein sequence: CASTLAGSTDTQYF.

This chain uses TRBV2 with TRBJ2-7; TRBD1 matches 7 bases. With V trimmed by 10 bases and J by 3 bases, 3 bases remained unmatched. Germline CDR1 reads SNHLY; CDR2 reads FYNNEI. The CDR3 has 11 amino acids. The CDR3 bases are TGTGCCACAGGACAGGTCTACGAGCAGTACTTC. This gives the protein CATGQVYEQYF.

This clone has just a few counts. V gene TRBV10-3 combines with J gene TRBJ2-1; TRBD2 might be the D (6 bases). Germline assignment: CDR1 ENHRY and CDR2 SYGVKD. Trimming removed 3 bases from V and 2 bases from J, with 17 bases in between. This CDR3 comprises 17 residues. Written as DNA, the CDR3 is TGTGCCATCAGTGACCCGGTCGGTAGCGGTACCTACAATGAGCAGTTCTTC. It translates to CAISDPVGSGTYNEQFF.